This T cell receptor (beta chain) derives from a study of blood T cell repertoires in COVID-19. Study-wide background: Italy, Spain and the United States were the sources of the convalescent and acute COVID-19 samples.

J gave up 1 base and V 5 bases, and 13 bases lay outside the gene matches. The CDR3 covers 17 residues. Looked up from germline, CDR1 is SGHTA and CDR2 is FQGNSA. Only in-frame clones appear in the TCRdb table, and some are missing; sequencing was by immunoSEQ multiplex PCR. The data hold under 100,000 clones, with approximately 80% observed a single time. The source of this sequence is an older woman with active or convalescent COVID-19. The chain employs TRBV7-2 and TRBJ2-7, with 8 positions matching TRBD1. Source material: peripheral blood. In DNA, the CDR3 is TGTGCCAGCAGCCCTGGACAGGGTAATGTTGGTTCCTACGAGCAGTACTTC. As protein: CASSPGQGNVGSYEQYF.